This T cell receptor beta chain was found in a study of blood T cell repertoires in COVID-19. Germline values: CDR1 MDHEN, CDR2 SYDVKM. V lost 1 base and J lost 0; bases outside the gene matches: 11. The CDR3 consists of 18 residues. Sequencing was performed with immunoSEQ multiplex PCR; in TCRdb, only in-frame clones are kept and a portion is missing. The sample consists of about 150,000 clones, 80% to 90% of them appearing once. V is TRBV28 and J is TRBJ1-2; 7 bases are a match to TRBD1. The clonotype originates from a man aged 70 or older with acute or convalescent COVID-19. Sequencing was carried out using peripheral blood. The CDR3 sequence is CASSLSLGGQLSNYGYTF. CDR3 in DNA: TGTGCCAGCAGTTTATCACTCGGGGGACAGCTCTCTAACTATGGCTACACCTTC.